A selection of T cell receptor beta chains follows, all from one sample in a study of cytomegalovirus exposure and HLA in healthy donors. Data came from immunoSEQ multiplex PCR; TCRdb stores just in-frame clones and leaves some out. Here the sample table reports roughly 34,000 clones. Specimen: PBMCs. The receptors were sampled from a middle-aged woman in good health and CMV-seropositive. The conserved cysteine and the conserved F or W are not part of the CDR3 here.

ASSGQGNTEAF	TRBV6-1	TRBJ1-1
ASSPRLGQGTTVSYEQY	TRBV18	-
TPNQPQH	TRBV1	TRBJ1-5
ASSGQTGGDTDTQY	TRBV28	TRBJ2-3
ASSEEPRGGEQF	TRBV9	TRBJ2-1
ASSRDREYEQY	TRBV19	TRBJ2-7
ASSMRRDYNDNEQF	TRBV19	TRBJ2-1
AWSMTGGNYGYT	TRBV30	TRBJ1-2
ASSQVGTGGINQPQH	TRBV4-1	TRBJ1-5
ASSPRTDTQY	TRBV27	TRBJ2-3
ASGQLRDEQF	TRBV14	TRBJ2-1
ASPLTVRGPSYEQY	TRBV5-4	TRBJ2-7
ASSRGTGRYYNEQF	TRBV27	TRBJ2-1
ASQHETGSYNEQF	TRBV2	TRBJ2-1
ACGTPSQPQH	TRBV30	TRBJ1-5
AVHRDFTEQY	TRBV23-1	TRBJ2-7
ASSPSTSGIQNIQY	TRBV19	TRBJ2-4
SVEDGTSGNTIY	TRBV29-1	TRBJ1-3
ASSPGTTDNEQF	TRBV18	TRBJ2-1
SVVADSPYEQY	TRBV29-1	TRBJ2-7
ASSGQGQISYEQY	TRBV18	TRBJ2-7
ASSLNTGFYEQY	TRBV4-1	TRBJ2-7
ATLQGASNQPQH	TRBV6-1	TRBJ1-5
AWNDRLRNTIY	TRBV30	TRBJ1-3
ASSLHRASTPEDF	TRBV4-2	TRBJ1-1
AWSVEEYGYT	TRBV30	TRBJ1-2
ASSDRGVSYEQY	TRBV6-5	TRBJ2-7
ASSLHPTGDTGELF	TRBV7-7	TRBJ2-2
AISEDRINEKLF	TRBV10-3	TRBJ1-4
ASSLGTGVSGYT	TRBV7-9	TRBJ1-2
ASRVLAGANEQF	TRBV10-2	TRBJ2-1
ASSQGSGTGIQETQY	TRBV4-1	TRBJ2-5
ASRGTTGSYGYT	TRBV6-5	TRBJ1-2
ASSFGGETSYEQY	TRBV6-6	TRBJ2-7
ASSSQHSGQPQH	TRBV27	TRBJ1-5
ASSYQGFHEQY	TRBV6-5	TRBJ2-7
SVIRGPSNTGELF	TRBV29-1	TRBJ2-2
AILTRSAGYEQY	TRBV6-1	TRBJ2-7
ASSPRWGDNEQF	TRBV19	TRBJ2-1
AWIKAGETYEQY	TRBV30	-
ASSLSPSAGELF	TRBV6-5	TRBJ2-2
ASSLSFGGDTAQH	TRBV27	TRBJ1-5
ASSSQRDEQF	TRBV7-9	TRBJ2-1
ASSYGGDTEAF	TRBV6-5	TRBJ1-1
ASSPRWYQETQY	TRBV4-2	TRBJ2-5
ASSPTGLGRGETQY	TRBV7-2	TRBJ2-5
ASRQQGTGYGYT	TRBV19	TRBJ1-2
ASSLADRVTGELF	TRBV5-8	TRBJ2-2
ASSYKGGNEKLF	TRBV5-1	TRBJ1-4
ATIPGTQNTEAF	TRBV7-8	TRBJ1-1
ASRGFGRGLHGYT	TRBV6-5	TRBJ1-2
ASSLMTQRNTIY	TRBV7-8	TRBJ1-3
ASSLESGAYEQY	TRBV7-9	TRBJ2-7
ASSVDGSTDTQY	TRBV9	TRBJ2-3
ASSPRQGWVYGYT	TRBV18	TRBJ1-2
AWSRLSEQY	TRBV30	TRBJ2-7
ASSPGQGISEQY	TRBV18	TRBJ2-7